These 22 T cell receptor beta chains were sequenced from one sample in a study of human T cells and chemical hapten exposure. The time point denotes: pre-sensitization, week 0. Treatment of the sample: therapeutic diphenylcyclopropenone sensitization with weekly scalp DPC. In TCRdb, the RACE reads were re-called with MiXCR into one record per CDR3 protein. The sample lists fewer than 300,000 distinct CDR3 sequences, over 8% occurring once. The input for sequencing was whole blood, taken in connection with sensitization to the hapten diphenylcyclopropenone (DPC). The receptors were sampled from a woman between 35 and 50 years old with alopecia areata. Some clones in this sample may be carry-over from other donors' samples.

The chain joins TRBV12-3 or TRBV12-4 to TRBJ1-4, with 8 positions matching TRBD1. The CDR3 totals 17 residues. With V trimmed by 6 bases and J by 2 bases, 11 bases remained unmatched. DNA of the CDR3: TGTGCCAGCAGAACCTACCGGGACAGGATCACTAATGAAAAACTGTTTTTT. Protein: CASRTYRDRITNEKLFF.

This clonotype was counted a few times. This chain links TRBV19 with TRBJ1-5; D may be TRBD1 (6 bases). CDR3 length equals 13 residues. Trimming took off 7 bases at V and 6 bases at J, with 13 bases between the two ends. Germline-derived CDR1 and CDR2 are LNHDA and SQIVND (reference sequence). The CDR3 DNA reads TGTGCCAGTAAACCACAGGGTTTTCAGCCCCAGCATTTT. Protein product: CASKPQGFQPQHF.

The chain joins TRBV6-2 or TRBV6-3 to TRBJ2-7; 8 bases fit TRBD2. In germline, CDR1 is MNHEY, CDR2 SVGEGT. The CDR3 sequence is 14 residues long. J gave up 2 bases and V 8 bases, and 8 bases lay outside the gene matches. The CDR3 DNA follows: TGTGCCAGCCGTGGGCGCGGGGGGACCTACGAGCAGTACTTC. It encodes CASRGRGGTYEQYF.

In its sample, this clonotype was seen a few times. The CDR3 sequence: CASSLSRRVETQYF. CDR3 DNA: TGTGCCAGCAGTCTCTCGAGGAGGGTCGAGACCCAGTACTTC. The V and J genes are TRBV2 and TRBJ2-5; the D gene is possibly TRBD2 (6 bases). CDR1 is SNHLY and CDR2 is FYNNEI in the germline V gene. The V and J ends lost 5 bases and 5 bases respectively, with 15 bases between them. This CDR3 has 14 amino acids.

V usage is TRBV10-3 and J usage is TRBJ2-3; D uncertain. From germline, CDR1 is ENHRY and CDR2 SYGVKD. V was clipped by 8 bases and J by 0 bases, with 12 bases between them. This CDR3 region has 14 residues. CDR3 protein: CAIGGQTSTDTQYF. DNA for the CDR3: TGTGCCATCGGTGGGCAGACTAGCACAGATACGCAGTATTTT.

The CDR3, as DNA: TGCAGCGTCCCGGCGGAGGGGAACGGGGAGCTGTTTTTT. Its protein is CSVPAEGNGELFF. The chain employs TRBV29-1 and TRBJ2-2, with a weak D call TRBD2 (6 bases). The CDR3 has 13 residues. Germline-derived CDR1 and CDR2 are SQVTM and ANQGSEA. The germline V and J ends were trimmed by 6 bases and 7 bases, with 15 bases remaining between them.

The chain employs TRBV6-6 and TRBJ1-5; tentatively, D is TRBD1 (5 bases). Between the trimmed V and J ends, which lost 11 bases and 1 base, there was a span of 18 bases. The CDR3 runs to 15 residues. The germline V gene has CDR1 MNHNY and CDR2 SVGAGI (reference sequence). The CDR3 DNA reads TGTGCCGCGCGGGGGTCAAGAGGAAGCAATCAGCCCCAGCATTTT. Protein sequence: CAARGSRGSNQPQHF.

This clonotype was seen only a few times. The V and J genes are TRBV9 and TRBJ1-5, with 7 bases matching TRBD1. The length of the CDR3 is 13 residues. V lost 4 bases to trimming and J lost 7 bases; unmatched junction nucleotides: 5. Germline CDR1 and CDR2: SGDLS and YYNGEE. The CDR3 nucleotides read TGTGCCAGCAGCTCAACAGGGGCCCAGCCCCAGCATTTT. This encodes CASSSTGAQPQHF.

This clonotype was observed a handful of times. The rearrangement uses TRBV6-5 and TRBJ2-4; the D gene is possibly TRBD1 (6 bases). Trimming took 2 bases from V and 15 from J, leaving 14 bases between them. Germline values: CDR1 MNHEY, CDR2 SVGAGI. The CDR3 has 12 residues. The CDR3 sequence is CASSYQGDIVYF. Written as DNA, the CDR3 is TGTGCCAGCAGTTACCAAGGGGACATAGTGTACTTC.

V gene TRBV6-5 combines with J gene TRBJ2-2; the D is unclear. Between the trimmed V and J ends, which lost 0 bases and 1 base, there was a span of 3 bases. The CDR3 runs 14 residues. Germline assignment: CDR1 MNHEY and CDR2 SVGAGI. The CDR3, as DNA: TGTGCCAGCAGTTACTCGAAGAACACCGGGGAGCTGTTTTTT. Translation gives CASSYSKNTGELFF.

This clonotype was counted at least ten times. This chain uses TRBV20-1 with TRBJ1-1; TRBD1 matches at 7 bases. Per germline, CDR1 DFQATT and CDR2 SNEGSKA (reference sequence). CDR3 length: 14 amino acids. V gave up 3 bases and J gave up 0 bases; unmatched junction bases: 4. The DNA of the CDR3 is TGCAGTGCTAGTTCAGGGGGTATGAACACTGAAGCTTTCTTT. It translates to CSASSGGMNTEAFF.

This clonotype has just a few counts. This chain connects TRBV21-1 to TRBJ2-7; TRBD2, the table's D call, was not compared with the DNA. TRBV21-1 is a pseudogene locus. The CDR3 totals 18 residues. The CDR3, as DNA: TGTGCCAGTAAACATATTAAGTCCCGGGCCACAGGACCCTACGAGCAGTACTTC. Its protein is CASKHIKSRATGPYEQYF.

This clonotype showed up just a few times. The chain uses TRBV12-3 or TRBV12-4 and TRBJ2-5; 7 bases are a match to TRBD1. The J segment lost 0 bases and the V segment lost 7 bases, leaving 8 bases of the junction unmatched. The CDR3 has 15 residues. The CDR3 DNA sequence: TGTGCCAGCATCCCGACAGGGACGTACCAAGAGACCCAGTACTTC. Encoded protein: CASIPTGTYQETQYF.

The V and J genes are TRBV6-5 and TRBJ2-3, with 7 bases that match TRBD1. The CDR3 totals 14 residues. The ends lost 6 bases at V and 4 bases at J; junction bases unmatched: 7. In germline, CDR1 is MNHEY, CDR2 SVGAGI. CDR3 sequence reads: CASSKRQGSDTQYF. In DNA, the CDR3 is TGTGCCAGCAGCAAGAGACAGGGTTCAGATACGCAGTATTTT.

The chain joins TRBV29-1 to TRBJ2-1, with 7 bases that match TRBD1. CDR1 and CDR2 (germline): SQVTM, ANQGSEA. The CDR3 has 11 residues. Trimming cost V 8 bases and J 12 bases; bases outside gene matches: 10. CDR3 loop: CSTGQRTAQFF. As DNA, the CDR3 is TGCAGCACGGGACAGCGGACTGCGCAGTTCTTC.

This clonotype was seen ten or more times. J is TRBJ1-1 and V is TRBV28; D is unresolved. Trimming pared 2 bases from V and 10 bases from J, leaving 20 bases between. The CDR3 has 15 residues. Germline lookup yields CDR1 MDHEN and CDR2 SYDVKM. The DNA for the CDR3 is TGTGCCAGCAGTTTAATTCTCACCCCCCCGCGAGGAGCTTTCTTT. Amino acid sequence: CASSLILTPPRGAFF.

Many counts were recorded for this clonotype. V gene TRBV12-3 or TRBV12-4 combines with J gene TRBJ1-5, with TRBD1 matching 7 bases. Trimming cost V 5 bases and J 3 bases; bases outside gene matches: 7. The CDR3 sequence is 15 residues long. CDR3 in DNA: TGTGCCAGCAGTCAAGGACAGGCGTTCAATCAGCCCCAGCATTTT. Translated, it gives CASSQGQAFNQPQHF.

This clonotype has at least ten counts. The V gene is TRBV10-3, the J gene TRBJ2-3; 11 bases fit TRBD2. This CDR3 contains 16 residues. Per the germline V gene, CDR1 is ENHRY and CDR2 is SYGVKD. The trim removed 5 bases at V and 2 bases at J, leaving 6 bases unmatched. The CDR3 reads CAISRLAGPNTDTQYF. DNA of the CDR3: TGTGCCATCAGTAGACTAGCGGGACCCAACACAGATACGCAGTATTTT.

This chain joins TRBV12-3 or TRBV12-4 and TRBJ1-1; possibly TRBD1 for D (5 bases). Trimming cost V 3 bases and J 8 bases, with 10 bases left between them. The CDR3 is made up of 12 amino acids. CDR3 in DNA: TGTGCCAGCAGTTTGACAAGGGGCGAAGCTTTCTTT. This sequence encodes CASSLTRGEAFF.

The rearrangement joins TRBV7-2 to TRBJ2-1, with 7 bases aligning to TRBD2. Germline CDR1 and CDR2: SGHTA and FQGNSA. The CDR3 extends over 17 amino acids. The trim removed 5 bases at V and 8 bases at J, leaving 18 bases unmatched. This chain's CDR3 is CASSTGQRAGEEDEQFF. DNA for the CDR3: TGTGCCAGCAGCACCGGGCAGCGGGCGGGAGAGGAAGATGAGCAGTTCTTC.

The V call is TRBV7-9, the J call TRBJ1-2; 10 bases align to TRBD1. The CDR3 consists of 16 residues. Per the germline V gene, CDR1 is SEHNR and CDR2 is FQNEAQ (reference sequence). V lost 0 bases, J lost 6 bases, and 7 bases stayed unmatched. The CDR3 DNA follows: TGTGCCAGCAGCTTAGCACTGCGGGGACAGGGGAATGGCTACACCTTC. It translates to CASSLALRGQGNGYTF. Using reference TRBV7-9 and TRBJ1-2 for the parts outside the CDR3, the full variable domain is DTGVSQNPRHKITKRGQNVTFRCDPISEHNRLYWYRQTLGQGPEFLTYFQNEAQLEKSRLLSDRFSAERPKGSFSTLEIQRTEQGDSAMYLCASSLALRGQGNGYTFGSGTRLTVV.

V and J are TRBV10-3 and TRBJ1-1; TRBD1 is a possible D gene (5 bases). Germline assignment: CDR1 ENHRY and CDR2 SYGVKD. This CDR3 has 14 residues. V was cut by 5 bases and J by 3 bases, with 13 bases left in between. This CDR3 is CAISPGTGYTEAFF. The CDR3 coding sequence is TGTGCCATCAGTCCCGGGACCGGATACACTGAAGCTTTCTTT.